The next 6 T cell receptor beta chains were all read from a single sample in a study of blood T cell repertoires in COVID-19. The protocol was immunoSEQ multiplex PCR, while the TCRdb copy is restricted to in-frame clones and leaves out a portion. The top ten hold more than 3.5% of the sample, which has more than 110,000 clones, about 79% seen once. Sequencing was performed on peripheral blood. Source of these receptors: an elderly woman with active or convalescent COVID-19.

The J gene is TRBJ1-6, the V gene TRBV27, with 7 bases identical to TRBD1. With V trimmed by 2 bases and J by 5 bases, 15 bases remained unmatched. The CDR3 totals 19 residues. Germline CDR1 MNHEY, CDR2 SMNVEV (reference sequence). This chain's CDR3 is CASSLKGAIPSTNNSPLHF. The CDR3 region has the DNA TGTGCCAGCAGTTTAAAGGGGGCAATACCGAGCACTAATAATTCACCCCTCCACTTT.

This chain uses TRBV20-1 with TRBJ1-1, with TRBD1 as a possible D gene (6 bases). V shed 6 bases and J shed 8 bases, with 13 bases lying between them. The CDR3 covers 11 residues. Germline CDR1 reads DFQATT; CDR2 reads SNEGSKA (reference sequence). CDR3 loop: CSARGQIEAFF. The CDR3 region has the DNA TGCAGTGCCCGTGGACAGATCGAAGCTTTCTTT.

The gene calls are TRBV7-9 and TRBJ1-6; D is unclear. The CDR3 is 13 residues long. Trimming took 4 bases from V and 8 from J, leaving 9 bases between them. Germline CDR1 reads SEHNR; CDR2 reads FQNEAQ (reference sequence). The CDR3 nucleotides read TGTGCCAGCAGCTGGTCGGCGGATTCACCCCTCCACTTT. This translates into CASSWSADSPLHF.

This chain joins TRBV5-1 and TRBJ2-3, with 13 bases aligning to TRBD2. The length of the CDR3 is 16 residues. Germline CDR1 reads SGHRS; CDR2 reads YFSETQ. V dropped 4 bases and J dropped 2; count of bases not matched to a gene: 4. The CDR3 is CASSTGLAGTTDTQYF. In DNA, the CDR3 is TGCGCCAGCAGCACGGGACTAGCGGGGACCACAGATACGCAGTATTTT. The whole variable domain, filled in from reference TRBV5-1 and TRBJ2-3, reads KAGVTQTPRYLIKTRGQQVTLSCSPISGHRSVSWYQQTPGQGLQFLFEYFSETQRNKGNFPGRFSGRQFSNSRSEMNVSTLELGDSALYLCASSTGLAGTTDTQYFGPGTRLTVL.

The genes are TRBV11-2 and TRBJ1-6; D uncertain. V was cut by 5 bases and J by 10 bases, with 24 bases left in between. Germline loops: CDR1 SGHAT, CDR2 FQNNGV. The CDR3 length is 17 residues. The CDR3, as DNA: TGTGCCAGCAGCAATCACGACAAGGCCCCCAAGTCGTCACCCCTCCACTTT. Residues: CASSNHDKAPKSSPLHF.

This clone has just a few counts. The chain combines TRBV29-1 with TRBJ2-1; D remains ambiguous. The CDR3 has 13 residues. Germline values: CDR1 SQVTM, CDR2 ANQGSEA. V lost 1 base to trimming and J lost 4 bases, with 8 bases between them. The CDR3 sequence is CSVEVSGYNEQFF. CDR3 nucleotides: TGCAGCGTTGAAGTGTCAGGATACAATGAGCAGTTCTTC.